The 11 T cell receptor beta chains below were found in one sample sequenced in a study of early T cells in non-severe SARS-CoV-2 infection. TCRdb re-derived calls from the 5' RACE reads in MiXCR, one entry per CDR3 protein. In the table there are 25,000 to 30,000 distinct CDR3 sequences, around 5.4% of which are singletons. Sequences were obtained from whole blood. The receptors were gathered from an adult who was a healthcare worker with PCR-confirmed SARS-CoV-2 infection or an uninfected control (not recorded which).

This clonotype was detected many times. The gene calls are TRBV20-1 and TRBJ1-2; 7 positions match TRBD1. V was pared by 0 bases and J by 4 bases, with 11 bases of the junction left unmatched. The CDR3 totals 16 residues. Germline V lookup: CDR1 DFQATT, CDR2 SNEGSKA (reference sequence). The CDR3 region is CSARDLKRGLVYGYTF. As DNA, the CDR3 is TGCAGTGCTAGAGATCTTAAGAGGGGGCTGGTCTATGGCTACACCTTC.

This clonotype was observed many times. This chain links TRBV10-1 with TRBJ2-1; D gene ambiguous. V shed 6 bases and J shed 0 bases, with 12 bases lying between them. Looked up from germline, CDR1 is WNHNN and CDR2 is SYGVQD (reference sequence). The length of the CDR3 is 15 residues. CDR3 DNA sequence: TGCGCCAGCAGCCCGGATTTGAGCTCCTACAATGAGCAGTTCTTC. Protein sequence: CASSPDLSSYNEQFF.

In regard to this clonotype: An end of the junction differs from the germline gene, which may be a read error. The chain recombines TRBV7-7 with TRBJ2-5, with 12 bases aligning to TRBD2. There are 14 residues in the CDR3. CDR1 and CDR2 from the germline V gene are SSHAT and FNYEAQ (reference sequence). CDR3 sequence reads: CASSLLAGGETQYF. The CDR3 DNA reads TGTGCTAGCAGCCTACTAGCGGGGGGCGAGACCCAGTACTTC.

This rearrangement joins TRBV29-1 to TRBJ2-3; no definite D call. Germline V gene data show CDR1 as SQVTM and CDR2 as ANQGSEA. The CDR3 totals 13 residues. V lost 4 bases and J lost 2, with 10 bases in between. Here the CDR3 DNA reads TGCAGCGTTGCTTGGGGTATCACAGATACGCAGTATTTT. This translates into CSVAWGITDTQYF.

This clonotype was seen at least ten times. The chain couples TRBV6-2 or TRBV6-3 to TRBJ2-2, with 11 bases lining up with TRBD2. Germline-derived CDR1 and CDR2 are MNHEY and SVGEGT. The V gene end was trimmed by 6 bases and the J gene end by 5 bases; junction bases not matched to a gene: 8. This CDR3 comprises 16 residues. This CDR3 is CASRPTSGGRTGELFF. CDR3 DNA: TGTGCCAGCAGGCCCACTAGCGGGGGAAGGACCGGGGAGCTGTTTTTT.

In its sample, this clonotype is medium-sized. The V gene is TRBV19, the J gene TRBJ2-1; D is unclear. The CDR3 length is 12 residues. Trimming took off 5 bases at V and 9 bases at J, with 11 bases between the two ends. Germline assignment: CDR1 LNHDA and CDR2 SQIVND (reference sequence). In DNA, the CDR3 is TGTGCCAGTAGTGAATACTCGGGTGAGCAGTTCTTC. Amino acids: CASSEYSGEQFF.

This clonotype was observed at least ten times. The chain is built from TRBV4-3 and TRBJ2-7; possibly TRBD1 for D (5 bases). Germline-derived CDR1 and CDR2 are LGHNA and YSLEER. CDR3 length: 14 residues. V lost 2 bases and J lost 5, with 13 bases in between. CDR3 nucleotides: TGCGCCAGCAGCCAATACAGGAGCTACAACGAGCAGTACTTC. As protein: CASSQYRSYNEQYF.

This rearrangement joins TRBV27 to TRBJ1-1; D call uncertain. The CDR3 is 14 residues long. The ends were cut back, 3 bases at V and 5 bases at J, with 13 bases in the middle. CDR1 and CDR2 from the germline V gene are MNHEY and SMNVEV (reference sequence). CDR3 sequence reads: CASSLSGVRTEAFF. The CDR3 region has the DNA TGTGCCAGCAGTTTGAGCGGGGTAAGGACTGAAGCTTTCTTT.

The chain uses TRBV20-1 and TRBJ2-4; D possibly corresponds to TRBD1 (5 bases). Germline V gene sequence: CDR1 DFQATT, CDR2 SNEGSKA (reference sequence). V was clipped by 6 bases and J by 2 bases, with 5 bases between them. The CDR3 is 11 amino acids. The CDR3 coding sequence is TGCAGTGCGGGGCCCAAAAACATTCAGTACTTC. This encodes CSAGPKNIQYF.

This clonotype was observed at least ten times. The junction departs from the called germline gene at one end, perhaps through a read error. The rearrangement uses TRBV5-1 and TRBJ2-1; 12 bases match TRBD1. The CDR3 covers 17 residues. Germline CDR1 SGHRS, CDR2 YFSETQ. The CDR3 nucleotides are TGCGCCAGCAGCCCAAAGTATGCGGGACAGGGGGCGGGCGGTAAGATCTTC. This sequence encodes CASSPKYAGQGAGGKIF.

This clonotype was seen a few times. The CDR3, as DNA: TGCGCCAGCAGCCAAGGAGCGGGACCAAGGGAGCAGTACTTC. Translating gives CASSQGAGPREQYF. V usage is TRBV4-3 and J usage is TRBJ2-7; 7 bases fit TRBD2. The J segment lost 7 bases and the V segment lost 1 base, leaving 7 bases of the junction unmatched. Germline values: CDR1 LGHNA, CDR2 YSLEER. The CDR3 is made up of 14 amino acids.